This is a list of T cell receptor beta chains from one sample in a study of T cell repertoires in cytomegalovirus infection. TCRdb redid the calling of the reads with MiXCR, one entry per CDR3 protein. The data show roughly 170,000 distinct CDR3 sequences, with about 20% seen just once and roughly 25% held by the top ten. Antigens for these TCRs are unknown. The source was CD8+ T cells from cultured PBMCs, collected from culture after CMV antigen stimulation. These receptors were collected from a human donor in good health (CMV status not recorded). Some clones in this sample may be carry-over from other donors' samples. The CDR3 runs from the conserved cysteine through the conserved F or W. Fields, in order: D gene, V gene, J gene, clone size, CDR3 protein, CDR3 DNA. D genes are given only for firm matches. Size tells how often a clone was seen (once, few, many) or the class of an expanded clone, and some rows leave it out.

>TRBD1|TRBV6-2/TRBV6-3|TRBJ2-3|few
CASSYEAQTGGRTDTQYF
TGTGCCAGCAGTTACGAGGCCCAAACAGGGGGTAGGACAGATACGCAGTATTTT
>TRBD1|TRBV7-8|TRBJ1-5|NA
CASSPRGGTGNDQPQHF
TGTGCCAGCAGCCCCCGAGGAGGGACAGGGAACGATCAGCCCCAGCATTTT
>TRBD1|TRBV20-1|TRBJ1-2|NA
CSARDPEGQPYPTNYGYTF
TGCAGTGCTAGAGACCCCGAGGGACAGCCTTATCCCACTAACTATGGCTACACCTTC
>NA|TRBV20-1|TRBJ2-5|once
CSARERLTEPGTQYF
TGCAGTGCTAGAGAGCGGTTAACGGAGCCCGGGACCCAGTACTTC
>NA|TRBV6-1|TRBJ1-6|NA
CASSAKRGGQSGSPLHF
TGTGCCAGCAGTGCCAAAAGGGGGGGCCAAAGCGGATCACCCCTCCACTTT
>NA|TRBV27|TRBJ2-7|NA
CASSLWGSSYEQYF
TGTGCCAGCAGTTTATGGGGCAGCTCCTACGAGCAGTACTTC
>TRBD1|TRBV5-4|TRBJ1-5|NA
CASSFVRDRAGQPQHF
TGTGCCAGCAGCTTTGTACGCGACAGGGCTGGTCAGCCCCAGCATTTT
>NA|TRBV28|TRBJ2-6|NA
CASREGTVGFSGANVLTF
TGTGCCAGCAGAGAGGGGACGGTCGGTTTCTCTGGGGCCAACGTCCTGACTTTC
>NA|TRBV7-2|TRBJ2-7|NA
CASSLIAGAGEQYF
TGTGCCAGCAGCTTAATCGCGGGGGCGGGTGAGCAGTACTTC
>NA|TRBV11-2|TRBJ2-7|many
CASSLSYPPYEQYF
TGTGCCAGCAGCTTATCATATCCGCCCTACGAGCAGTACTTC
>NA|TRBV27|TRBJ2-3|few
CASSLPSAGDTQYF
TGTGCCAGCAGTTTACCCTCTGCGGGAGATACGCAGTATTTT
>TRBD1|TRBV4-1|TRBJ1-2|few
CASSEQGAGYGYTF
TGCGCCAGCAGCGAACAGGGGGCCGGCTATGGCTACACCTTC
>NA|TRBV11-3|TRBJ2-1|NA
CASSFSISRTVSYNEQFF
TGTGCCAGCAGCTTCTCAATATCTAGAACGGTGTCCTACAATGAGCAGTTCTTC
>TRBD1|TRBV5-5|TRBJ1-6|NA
CASSTGQVLNSPLHF
TGTGCCAGCAGCACCGGACAGGTTTTGAATTCACCCCTCCACTTT
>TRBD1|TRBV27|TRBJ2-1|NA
CASSSRQGGTYNEQFF
TGTGCCAGCAGTTCCAGACAGGGGGGGACCTACAATGAGCAGTTCTTC
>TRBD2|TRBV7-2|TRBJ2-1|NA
CASSSGTSKSNEQFF
TGTGCCAGCAGCTCCGGGACTAGCAAGAGCAATGAGCAGTTCTTC
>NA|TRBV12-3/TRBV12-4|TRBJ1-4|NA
CASSSGTYNEKLFF
TGTGCCAGCAGTTCCGGGACCTATAATGAAAAACTGTTTTTT
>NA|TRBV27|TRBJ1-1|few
CASSLPGLNTEAFF
TGTGCCAGCAGTTTACCCGGACTCAACACTGAAGCTTTCTTT
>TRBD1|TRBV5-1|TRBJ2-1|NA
CASSLNARGPFNEQFF
TGCGCCAGCAGCTTGAATGCCAGGGGGCCGTTCAATGAGCAGTTCTTC
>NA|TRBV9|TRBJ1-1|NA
CASSLQDTNEAFF
TGTGCCAGCAGCCTCCAGGACACAAATGAAGCTTTCTTT
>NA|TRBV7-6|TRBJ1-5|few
CASSLFQGWNQPQHF
TGTGCCAGCAGCTTATTTCAGGGGTGGAATCAGCCCCAGCATTTT
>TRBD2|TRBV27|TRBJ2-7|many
CASSLGGVSYEQYF
TGTGCCAGCAGTTTAGGGGGGGTGTCCTACGAGCAGTACTTC
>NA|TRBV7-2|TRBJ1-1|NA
CASSNRDGGMNTEAFF
TGTGCCAGCAGCAACCGGGACGGCGGTATGAACACTGAAGCTTTCTTT
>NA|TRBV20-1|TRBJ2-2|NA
CSAPTRGGELFF
TGCAGTGCTCCGACCAGGGGCGGGGAGCTGTTTTTT
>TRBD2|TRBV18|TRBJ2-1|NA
CASSPRTSGKYNEQFF
TGTGCCAGCTCACCACGGACTAGCGGTAAATACAATGAGCAGTTCTTC
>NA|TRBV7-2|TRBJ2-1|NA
CASGWVSSSEQFF
TGTGCCAGCGGCTGGGTTAGCTCGAGTGAGCAGTTCTTC
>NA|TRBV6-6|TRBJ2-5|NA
CASTLGLDQETQYF
TGTGCCAGCACCCTCGGACTGGACCAAGAGACCCAGTACTTC
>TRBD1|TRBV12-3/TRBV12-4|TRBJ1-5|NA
CASSWGQGRNQPQHF
TGTGCCAGCAGTTGGGGACAGGGTCGAAATCAGCCCCAGCATTTT
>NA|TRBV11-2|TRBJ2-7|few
CASSLAPGHLTYEQYF
TGTGCCAGCAGCTTAGCCCCGGGACACCTGACCTACGAGCAGTACTTC
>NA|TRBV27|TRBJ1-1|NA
CASSFNQNTEAFF
TGTGCCAGCAGTTTTAACCAGAACACTGAAGCTTTCTTT
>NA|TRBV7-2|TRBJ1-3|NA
CASTPPPGNTIYF
TGTGCCAGCACTCCTCCCCCAGGAAACACCATATATTTT
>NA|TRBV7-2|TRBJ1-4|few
CASSLSVQGGEKLFF
TGTGCCAGCAGCTTAAGTGTACAGGGTGGCGAAAAACTGTTTTTT
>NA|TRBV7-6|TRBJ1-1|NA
CASSPGTPGGNTEAFF
TGTGCCAGCAGCCCTGGGACTCCTGGGGGTAACACTGAAGCTTTCTTT
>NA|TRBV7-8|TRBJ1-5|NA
CASSLWFIWQGGQPQHF
TGTGCCAGCAGCTTATGGTTTATATGGCAGGGCGGTCAGCCCCAGCATTTT
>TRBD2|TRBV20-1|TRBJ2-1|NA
CSARGTSGESGEQFF
TGCAGTGCTAGAGGGACTAGCGGGGAGTCTGGTGAGCAGTTCTTC
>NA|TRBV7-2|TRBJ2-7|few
CASSLSLGSYEQYF
TGTGCCAGCAGCTTGTCTCTGGGCAGCTACGAGCAGTACTTC
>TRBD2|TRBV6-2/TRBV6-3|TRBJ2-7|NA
CASSYSDLAETFSSYEQYF
TGTGCCAGCAGTTACTCCGATCTAGCGGAAACCTTTAGCTCCTACGAGCAGTACTTC
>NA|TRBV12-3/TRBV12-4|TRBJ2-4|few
CASSFIRGDIQYF
TGTGCCAGCAGCTTTATCAGGGGGGACATTCAGTACTTC
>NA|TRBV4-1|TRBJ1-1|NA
CASSPAGGFTEAFF
TGCGCCAGCAGCCCCGCCGGGGGGTTTACTGAAGCTTTCTTT
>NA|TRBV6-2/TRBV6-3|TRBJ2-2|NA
CASSSHRATGELFF
TGTGCCAGCAGTTCTCACAGGGCCACCGGGGAGCTGTTTTTT
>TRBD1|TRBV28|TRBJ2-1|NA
CASTPGQGLRDEQFF
TGTGCCAGCACCCCGGGACAGGGGCTGCGGGATGAGCAGTTCTTC
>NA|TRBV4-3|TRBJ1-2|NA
CASSQDGEAYGYTF
TGCGCCAGCAGCCAAGATGGAGAAGCCTATGGCTACACCTTC
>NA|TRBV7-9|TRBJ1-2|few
CASRRDDPRAGYTF
TGTGCCAGCAGGAGGGACGACCCTCGGGCCGGCTACACCTTC
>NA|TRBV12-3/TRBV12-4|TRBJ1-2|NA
CASSTDSPYGYTF
TGTGCCAGCAGCACGGACAGCCCCTATGGCTACACCTTC
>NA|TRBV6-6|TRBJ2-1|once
CASSYPEIGSNNEQFF
TGTGCCAGCAGTTACCCTGAAATTGGGAGTAACAATGAGCAGTTCTTC
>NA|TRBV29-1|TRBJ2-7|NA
CSVTTIQGISYEQYF
TGCAGCGTGACGACTATACAGGGTATATCCTACGAGCAGTACTTC
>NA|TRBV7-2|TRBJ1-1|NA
CASRERGKDTEAFF
TGTGCCAGCAGGGAACGGGGGAAGGACACTGAAGCTTTCTTT
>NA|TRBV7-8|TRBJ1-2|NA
CASSPKGGVDYGYTF
TGTGCCAGCAGCCCAAAGGGCGGGGTGGACTATGGCTACACCTTC
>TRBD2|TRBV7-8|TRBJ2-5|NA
CASSLGGGGPETQYF
TGTGCCAGCAGCTTAGGAGGCGGGGGGCCAGAGACCCAGTACTTC
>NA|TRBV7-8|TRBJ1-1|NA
CASSLSVARNTEAFF
TGTGCCAGCAGCTTATCAGTAGCACGGAACACTGAAGCTTTCTTT